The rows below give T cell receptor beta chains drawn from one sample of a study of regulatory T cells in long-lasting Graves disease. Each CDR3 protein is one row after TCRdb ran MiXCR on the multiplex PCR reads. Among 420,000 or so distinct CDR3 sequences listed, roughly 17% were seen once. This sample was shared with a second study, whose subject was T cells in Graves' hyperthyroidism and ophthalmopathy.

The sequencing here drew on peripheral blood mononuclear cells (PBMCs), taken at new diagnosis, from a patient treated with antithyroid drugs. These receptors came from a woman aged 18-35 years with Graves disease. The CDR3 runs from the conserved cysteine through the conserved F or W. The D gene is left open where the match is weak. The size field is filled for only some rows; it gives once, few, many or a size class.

DNA: TGTGCCAGCAGTTTATGGTGGGAGGGCCAAGAGACCCAGTACTTC
CDR3: CASSLWWEGQETQYF
D: TRBD2
size: many
V: TRBV28
J: TRBJ2-5

DNA: TGTGCCAGCAGCTTAAGAGGACAGACGACAGATACGCAGTATTTT
CDR3: CASSLRGQTTDTQYF
D: .
size: many
V: TRBV7-3
J: TRBJ2-3

DNA: TGTGCCAGCAGTGAAGCTGGAGGGAACACTGAAGCTTTCTTT
CDR3: CASSEAGGNTEAFF
D: .
size: many
V: TRBV6-1
J: TRBJ1-1

DNA: TGCGCCAGCAGCCGAACCCCTGTTGATACGCAGTATTTT
CDR3: CASSRTPVDTQYF
D: .
size: .
V: TRBV4-1
J: TRBJ2-3

DNA: TGTGCCAGCAGCGCGACTAGCGGGATGGGGATTGCCACAGATACGCAGTATTTT
CDR3: CASSATSGMGIATDTQYF
D: TRBD2
size: .
V: TRBV5-8
J: TRBJ2-3

DNA: TGTGCCAGCGGGGGGGCCAACTCCAAGAGATACGAGCAGTACTTC
CDR3: CASGGANSKRYEQYF
D: .
size: many
V: TRBV28
J: TRBJ2-7

DNA: TGTGCCAGCCGGACCCGGGACAGGGGTAACACCGGGGAGCTGTTTTTT
CDR3: CASRTRDRGNTGELFF
D: TRBD1
size: .
V: TRBV28
J: TRBJ2-2

DNA: TGCAGCGCCCGCAGGGCTGGGGCCAACGTCCTGACTTTC
CDR3: CSARRAGANVLTF
D: .
size: .
V: TRBV29-1
J: TRBJ2-6

DNA: TGTGCCAGCAGCATGGACCTTGCACAGCCCCAGCATTTT
CDR3: CASSMDLAQPQHF
D: .
size: .
V: TRBV6-1
J: TRBJ1-5

DNA: TGTGCCTGGATCCATGGCCGGGACAGGGAGTACTTC
CDR3: CAWIHGRDREYF
D: TRBD1
size: .
V: TRBV30
J: TRBJ2-7

DNA: TGTGCCAGCAGTTTACCCCAGGGTATGGGGCAAGAGACCCAGTACTTC
CDR3: CASSLPQGMGQETQYF
D: .
size: many
V: TRBV28
J: TRBJ2-5

DNA: TGTGCCAGCAGACCCGTGACTGCTGGGGCCAACGTCCTGACTTTC
CDR3: CASRPVTAGANVLTF
D: .
size: few
V: TRBV6-1
J: TRBJ2-6

DNA: TGTGCCACCAGCAGTCCCCGGGCCATCAAACTTAACACCGGGGAGCTGTTTTTT
CDR3: CATSSPRAIKLNTGELFF
D: .
size: few
V: TRBV15
J: TRBJ2-2

DNA: TGTGCCAGCAGCCCCGCGGACAGGCACACAGATACGCAGTATTTT
CDR3: CASSPADRHTDTQYF
D: TRBD1
size: many
V: TRBV28
J: TRBJ2-3

DNA: TGTGCCAGCAGACAGGGAGAGACCGGGGAGCTGTTTTTT
CDR3: CASRQGETGELFF
D: .
size: few
V: TRBV7-9
J: TRBJ2-2

DNA: TGTGCCAGCAGTGGGACTAGCGGGGGATCCTACAATGAGCAGTTCTTC
CDR3: CASSGTSGGSYNEQFF
D: TRBD2
size: many
V: TRBV6-1
J: TRBJ2-1

DNA: TGCAGTGCTAGTAGGGACATGCTCAGGGACGAGCAGTACTTC
CDR3: CSASRDMLRDEQYF
D: .
size: many
V: TRBV20-1
J: TRBJ2-7